This paragraph covers one T cell receptor beta chain sequence. The entry originates in a study of blood T cell repertoires in COVID-19. Study at large: The samples span acute and convalescent COVID-19 from the United States, Italy and Spain.

Measured with immunoSEQ multiplex PCR; TCRdb has only the in-frame clones, and not every one. This sample has approximately 150,000 clones, with approximately 88% found just once. V lost 3 bases and J lost 10; bases outside the gene matches: 9. CDR3 length: 14 residues. This receptor was taken from a man between 65 and 85 years old with acute or convalescent COVID-19. The V and J genes are TRBV5-3 and TRBJ2-1, with 8 nucleotides matching TRBD2. TRBV5-3 is classed as an ORF, of uncertain function. The source material was peripheral blood. CDR3 DNA sequence: TGTGCCAGAAGCTGCGGGACTAGGGGAGGGGAGCAGTTCTTC. Its translation: CARSCGTRGGEQFF.